This entry lists 5 T cell receptor beta chains sequenced from one sample in a study of blood T cell repertoires in COVID-19. The table came from immunoSEQ multiplex PCR; TCRdb's copy has only in-frame clones and leaves some out. The table has approximately 130,000 clones, about 76% seen once; the top ten hold roughly 8.1%. Sequences were obtained from peripheral blood. The source is a woman aged 60 to 75 with active or convalescent COVID-19.

The chain recombines TRBV10-3 with TRBJ2-7; 10 nucleotides line up with TRBD2. The CDR3 is 16 amino acids. Per the germline V gene, CDR1 is ENHRY and CDR2 is SYGVKD. The ends lost 4 bases at V and 6 bases at J; junction bases unmatched: 12. The CDR3 region has the DNA TGTGCCATCAGTGGTTCGACTAGCGGGCCACCCCTCGAGCAGTACTTC. This encodes CAISGSTSGPPLEQYF.

This clone came up a few times. The V call is TRBV30, the J call TRBJ2-5, with D perhaps matching TRBD2 (6 bases). Germline V gives CDR1 GTSNPN, CDR2 SVGIG (reference sequence). CDR3 length equals 12 residues. Trimming took off 5 bases at V and 4 bases at J, with 11 bases between the two ends. For the CDR3, the DNA is TGTGCCTGGGGTCCGGGAGCAGAGACCCAGTACTTC. Amino acids: CAWGPGAETQYF.

The rearrangement links TRBV5-1 to TRBJ2-7; D perhaps matches TRBD1 (7 bases). There are 14 residues in the CDR3. V was clipped by 5 bases and J by 0 bases, with 12 bases between them. The germline V gene encodes CDR1 SGHRS and CDR2 YFSETQ. The CDR3, as DNA: TGCGCCAGCAGGGAGGGGGCAAGCTCCTACGAGCAGTACTTC. Residues: CASREGASSYEQYF.

The gene calls are TRBV12-3 or TRBV12-4 and TRBJ1-1; D is unclear. Between the trimmed V and J ends, which lost 8 bases and 5 bases, there was a span of 15 bases. The CDR3 has 13 amino acids. Here the CDR3 DNA reads TGTGCCAGCCGAGAGCAGGTCAGGACTGAAGCTTTCTTT. It specifies CASREQVRTEAFF.

The rearrangement links TRBV19 to TRBJ1-1; D gene unclear. V was shortened by 2 bases and J by 0 bases, with 10 bases between the two germline ends. The CDR3 covers 15 residues. Germline V CDR1 and CDR2: LNHDA, SQIVND (reference sequence). CDR3 bases: TGTGCCAGTAGTATAAGACCGGGTCTGAACACTGAAGCTTTCTTT. Its translation is CASSIRPGLNTEAFF.